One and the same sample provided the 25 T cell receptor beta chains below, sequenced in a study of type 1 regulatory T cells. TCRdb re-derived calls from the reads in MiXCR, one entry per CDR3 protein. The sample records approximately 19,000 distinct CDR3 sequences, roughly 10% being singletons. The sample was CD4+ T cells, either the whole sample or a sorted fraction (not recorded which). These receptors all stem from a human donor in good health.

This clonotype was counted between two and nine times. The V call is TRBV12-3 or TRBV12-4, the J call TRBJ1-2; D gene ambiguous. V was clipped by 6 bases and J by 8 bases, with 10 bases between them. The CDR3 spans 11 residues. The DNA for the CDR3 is TGTGCCAGCAGGACCGGTGGGGGCTACACCTTC. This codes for CASRTGGGYTF.

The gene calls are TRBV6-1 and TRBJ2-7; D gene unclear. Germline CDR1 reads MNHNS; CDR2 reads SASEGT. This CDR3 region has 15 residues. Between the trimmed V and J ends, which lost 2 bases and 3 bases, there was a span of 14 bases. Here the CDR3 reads CASSEWQAPFYEQYF. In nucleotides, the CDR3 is TGTGCCAGCAGTGAATGGCAGGCACCCTTCTACGAGCAGTACTTC.

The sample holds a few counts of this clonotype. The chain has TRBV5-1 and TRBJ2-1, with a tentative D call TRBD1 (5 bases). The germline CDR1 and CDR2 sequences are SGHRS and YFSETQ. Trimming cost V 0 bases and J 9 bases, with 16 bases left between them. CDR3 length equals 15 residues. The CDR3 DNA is TGCGCCAGCAGCTTGGGGGCCCCAGGGCCGGGTGAGCAGTTCTTC. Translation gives CASSLGAPGPGEQFF.

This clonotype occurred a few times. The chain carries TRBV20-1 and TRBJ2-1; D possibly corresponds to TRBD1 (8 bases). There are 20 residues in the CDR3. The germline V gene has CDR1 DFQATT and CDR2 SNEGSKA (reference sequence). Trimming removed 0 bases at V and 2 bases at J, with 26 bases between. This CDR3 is CSARDRLRTGGGTPYNEQFF. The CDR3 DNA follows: TGCAGTGCTAGAGATAGGTTGAGAACAGGGGGAGGGACCCCCTACAATGAGCAGTTCTTC.

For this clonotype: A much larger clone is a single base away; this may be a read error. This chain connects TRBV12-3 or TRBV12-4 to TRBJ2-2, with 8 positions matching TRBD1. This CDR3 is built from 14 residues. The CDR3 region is CASRKTGATGEPFF. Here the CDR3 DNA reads TGTGCCAGCAGGAAGACAGGGGCCACCGGGGAGCCGTTTTTT.

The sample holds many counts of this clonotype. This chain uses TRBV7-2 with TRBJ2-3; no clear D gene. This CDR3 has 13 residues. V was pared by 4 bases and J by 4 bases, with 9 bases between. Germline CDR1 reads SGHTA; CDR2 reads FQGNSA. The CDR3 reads CASSSSSADTQYF. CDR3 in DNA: TGTGCCAGCAGCTCCAGTTCGGCAGATACGCAGTATTTT.

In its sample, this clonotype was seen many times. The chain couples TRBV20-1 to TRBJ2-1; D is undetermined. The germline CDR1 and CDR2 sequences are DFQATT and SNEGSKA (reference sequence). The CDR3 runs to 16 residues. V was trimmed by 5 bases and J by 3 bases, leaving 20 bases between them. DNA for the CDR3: TGCAGTGCTCTGGGAAGTGGCAGCGTCATCTACAATGAGCAGTTCTTC. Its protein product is CSALGSGSVIYNEQFF.

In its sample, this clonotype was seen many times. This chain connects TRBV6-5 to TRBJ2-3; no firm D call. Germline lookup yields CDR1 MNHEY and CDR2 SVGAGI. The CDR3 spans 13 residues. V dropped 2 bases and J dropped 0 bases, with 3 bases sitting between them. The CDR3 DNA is TGTGCCAGCAGTTACCCAAGCACAGATACGCAGTATTTT. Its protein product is CASSYPSTDTQYF.

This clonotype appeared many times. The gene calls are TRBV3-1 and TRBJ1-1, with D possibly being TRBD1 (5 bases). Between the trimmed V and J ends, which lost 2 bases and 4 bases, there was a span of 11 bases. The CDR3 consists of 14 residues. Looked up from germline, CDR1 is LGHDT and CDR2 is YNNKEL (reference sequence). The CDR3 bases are TGTGCCAGCAGCCAACAGGTGGGGGGCACTGAAGCTTTCTTT. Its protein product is CASSQQVGGTEAFF. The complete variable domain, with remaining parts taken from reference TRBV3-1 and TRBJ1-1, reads DTAVSQTPKYLVTQMGNDKSIKCEQNLGHDTMYWYKQDSKKFLKIMFSYNNKELIINETVPNRFSPKSPDKAHLNLHINSLELGDSAVYFCASSQQVGGTEAFFGQGTRLTVV.

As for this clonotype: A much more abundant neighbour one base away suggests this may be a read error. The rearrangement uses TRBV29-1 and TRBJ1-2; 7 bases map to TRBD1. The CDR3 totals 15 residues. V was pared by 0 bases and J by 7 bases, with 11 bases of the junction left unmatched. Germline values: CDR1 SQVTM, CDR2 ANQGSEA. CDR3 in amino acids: CSVEDLGGGTGGYTF. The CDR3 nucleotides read TGCAGCGTTGAAGATCTTGGAGGGGGCACGGGTGGCTACACCTTC.

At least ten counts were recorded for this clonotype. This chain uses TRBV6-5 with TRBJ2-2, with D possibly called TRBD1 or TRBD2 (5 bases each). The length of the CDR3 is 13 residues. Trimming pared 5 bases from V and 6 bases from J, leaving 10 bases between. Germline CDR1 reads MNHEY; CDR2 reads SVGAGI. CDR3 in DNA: TGTGCCAGCAGTCTACAGGAGGCCGGGGAGCTGTTTTTT. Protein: CASSLQEAGELFF.

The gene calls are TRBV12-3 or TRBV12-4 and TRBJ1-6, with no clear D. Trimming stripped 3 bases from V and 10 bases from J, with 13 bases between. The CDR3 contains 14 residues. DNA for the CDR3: TGTGCCAGCAGTTTTCTCGGTAATGGCTCACCCCTCCACTTT. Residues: CASSFLGNGSPLHF.

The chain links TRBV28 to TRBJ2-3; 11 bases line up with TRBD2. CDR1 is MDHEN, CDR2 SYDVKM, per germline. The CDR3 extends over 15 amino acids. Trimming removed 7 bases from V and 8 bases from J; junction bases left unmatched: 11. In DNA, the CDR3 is TGTGCCAGCACCCCTGGGGGACTAGCGGCAGGTACGCAGTATTTT. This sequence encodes CASTPGGLAAGTQYF.

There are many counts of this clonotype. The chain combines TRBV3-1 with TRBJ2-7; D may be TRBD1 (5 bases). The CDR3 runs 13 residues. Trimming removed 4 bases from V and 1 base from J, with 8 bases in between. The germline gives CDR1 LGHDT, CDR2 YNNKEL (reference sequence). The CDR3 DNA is TGTGCCAGCAGCCTGCGACAGTCCTACGAGCAGTACTTC. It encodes CASSLRQSYEQYF.

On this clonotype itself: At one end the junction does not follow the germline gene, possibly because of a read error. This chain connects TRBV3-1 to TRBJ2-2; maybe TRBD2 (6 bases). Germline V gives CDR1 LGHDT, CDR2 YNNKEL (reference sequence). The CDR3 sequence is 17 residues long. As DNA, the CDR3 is TGTGCCAGCAGCCCTTCACCCAGCGGGCTAAACACCGGGGAACTGTTTTTT. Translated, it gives CASSPSPSGLNTGELFF.

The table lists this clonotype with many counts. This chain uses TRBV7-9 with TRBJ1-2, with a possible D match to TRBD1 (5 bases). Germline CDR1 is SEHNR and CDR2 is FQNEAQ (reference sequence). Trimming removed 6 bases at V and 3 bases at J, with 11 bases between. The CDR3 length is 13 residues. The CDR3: CASRGGEDYGYTF. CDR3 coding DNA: TGTGCCAGCAGGGGGGGAGAGGACTATGGCTACACCTTC.

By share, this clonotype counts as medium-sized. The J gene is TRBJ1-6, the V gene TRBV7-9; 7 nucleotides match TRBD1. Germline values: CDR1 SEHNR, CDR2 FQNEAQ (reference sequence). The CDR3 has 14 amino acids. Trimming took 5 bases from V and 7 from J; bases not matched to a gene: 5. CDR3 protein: CASSQGGWNSPLHF. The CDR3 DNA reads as TGTGCCAGCAGCCAGGGGGGCTGGAATTCACCCCTCCACTTT.

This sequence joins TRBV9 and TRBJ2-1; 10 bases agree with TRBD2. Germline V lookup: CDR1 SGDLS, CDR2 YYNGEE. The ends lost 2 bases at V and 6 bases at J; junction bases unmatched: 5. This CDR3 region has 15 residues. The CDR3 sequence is CASSVITSGVNEQFF. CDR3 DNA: TGTGCCAGCAGCGTTATAACTAGCGGGGTCAATGAGCAGTTCTTC.

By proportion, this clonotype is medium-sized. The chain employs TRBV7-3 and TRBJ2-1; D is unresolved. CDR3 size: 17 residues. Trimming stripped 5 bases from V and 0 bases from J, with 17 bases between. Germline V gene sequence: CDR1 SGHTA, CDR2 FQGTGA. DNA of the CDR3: TGTGCCAGCAGCCCCGGGTTATGGGGAAGCTCCTACAATGAGCAGTTCTTC. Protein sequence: CASSPGLWGSSYNEQFF. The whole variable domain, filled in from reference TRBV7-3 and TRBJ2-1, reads GAGVSQTPSNKVTEKGKYVELRCDPISGHTALYWYRQSLGQGPEFLIYFQGTGAADDSGLPNDRFFAVRPEGSVSTLKIQRTERGDSAVYLCASSPGLWGSSYNEQFFGPGTRLTVL.

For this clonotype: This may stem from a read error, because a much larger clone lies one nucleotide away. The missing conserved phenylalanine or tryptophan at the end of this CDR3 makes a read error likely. CDR3 sequence: CASRKRGGHEQFL. CDR3 bases: TGTGCCAGCAGGAAACGGGGAGGCCATGAGCAGTTCCTC. V is TRBV28 and J is TRBJ2-1; TRBD2 is a possible D gene (6 bases). Germline CDR1 reads MDHEN; CDR2 reads SYDVKM. Trimming left V 6 bases short and J 8 bases short, with 14 bases between. The CDR3 is 13 residues long.

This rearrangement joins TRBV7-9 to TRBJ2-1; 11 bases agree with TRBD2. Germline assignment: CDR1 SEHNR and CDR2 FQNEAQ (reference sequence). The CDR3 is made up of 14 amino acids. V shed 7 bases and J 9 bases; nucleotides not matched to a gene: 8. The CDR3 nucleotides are TGTGCCAGCACCCCGGTGCTAGCGGGAGGTGAGCAGTTCTTC. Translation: CASTPVLAGGEQFF.

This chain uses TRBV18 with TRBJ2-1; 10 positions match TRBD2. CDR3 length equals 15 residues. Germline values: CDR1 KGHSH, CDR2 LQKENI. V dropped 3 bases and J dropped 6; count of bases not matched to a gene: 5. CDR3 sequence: CASSPTSGYSNEQFF. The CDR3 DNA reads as TGTGCCAGCTCACCGACTAGCGGGTACAGCAATGAGCAGTTCTTC. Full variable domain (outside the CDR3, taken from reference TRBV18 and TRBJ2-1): NAGVMQNPRHLVRRRGQEARLRCSPMKGHSHVYWYRQLPEEGLKFMVYLQKENIIDESGMPKERFSAEFPKEGPSILRIQQVVRGDSAAYFCASSPTSGYSNEQFFGPGTRLTVL.

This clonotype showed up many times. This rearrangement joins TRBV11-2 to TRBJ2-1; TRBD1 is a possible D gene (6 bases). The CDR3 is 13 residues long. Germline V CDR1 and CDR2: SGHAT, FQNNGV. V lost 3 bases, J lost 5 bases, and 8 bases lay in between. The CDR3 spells CASSLTGDNEQFF. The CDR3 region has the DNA TGTGCCAGCAGCTTGACAGGAGACAATGAGCAGTTCTTC.

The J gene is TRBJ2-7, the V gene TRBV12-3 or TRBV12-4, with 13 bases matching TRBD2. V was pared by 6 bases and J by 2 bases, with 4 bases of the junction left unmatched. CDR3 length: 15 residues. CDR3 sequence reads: CASSPTSGRPYEQYF. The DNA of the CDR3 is TGTGCCAGCAGCCCGACTAGCGGGAGGCCCTACGAGCAGTACTTC.

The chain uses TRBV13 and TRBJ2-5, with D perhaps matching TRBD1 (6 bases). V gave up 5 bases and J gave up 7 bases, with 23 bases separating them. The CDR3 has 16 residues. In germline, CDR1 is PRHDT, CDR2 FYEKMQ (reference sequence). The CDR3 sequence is CASSRGRDIRPRTQYF. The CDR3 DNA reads TGTGCCAGCAGCCGGGGAAGGGACATTAGGCCCAGGACCCAGTACTTC.